Sequencing of this T cell receptor beta chain was carried out in a study of early T cells in non-severe SARS-CoV-2 infection. Study context: Chains stayed unpaired after sequencing of bulk RNA from unsorted whole blood. Points from the study as a whole: Private and CD4 specificities were missed by VDJdb matching, which favored anti-spike CD8 responses.

MiXCR was run by TCRdb on the 5' RACE reads, yielding one entry per CDR3 protein. Counted here are 40,000 to 50,000 distinct CDR3 sequences, approximately 7.1% occurring once; the ten biggest clones make up approximately 4.5%. As regards this clonotype: What it binds is unknown.

Germline loops: CDR1 SGHNT, CDR2 YYREEE (reference sequence). The CDR3 is 15 amino acids. Trimming removed 1 base at V and 2 bases at J, with 13 bases between. The receptor was isolated from an adult who was a healthcare worker with PCR-confirmed SARS-CoV-2 infection or an uninfected control (not recorded which). V usage is TRBV5-4 and J usage is TRBJ2-7; no clear D gene. Sequenced input: whole blood. The CDR3 region is CASSLSLPSAYEQYF. Written as DNA, the CDR3 is TGTGCCAGCAGCTTGAGTCTTCCCTCCGCCTACGAGCAGTACTTC.